The T cell receptor (beta chain) under discussion was sequenced for a study of PD-1 blockade in classical Hodgkin lymphoma. The repertoire was sequenced with immunoSEQ multiplex PCR; TCRdb's copy has only in-frame clones and lacks some. Of roughly 30,000 clones in the sample, 65% to 80% were seen once. The CDR3 is 15 amino acids. With 3 bases removed from V and 0 bases from J, the gap between germline ends came to 9 bases. In germline, CDR1 is LNHDA, CDR2 SQIVND (reference sequence). The time point denotes: cycle 4 day 1 (C4D1), after 6 weeks of nivolumab. Every patient had relapsed following autologous stem cell transplantation, and cohorts differed in brentuximab vedotin exposure. The study purified CD4+ T cells from thawed PBMCs using magnetic negative selection.

The sequence came from a human donor with classical Hodgkin lymphoma. This material consisted of CD4+ T cells from blood, taken before the fourth cycle of nivolumab. This chain joins TRBV19 and TRBJ1-5; D uncertain. CDR3 protein: CASSIRAGSNQPQHF. CDR3 coding DNA: TGTGCCAGTAGTATCCGAGCGGGTAGCAATCAGCCCCAGCATTTT.